The 23 T cell receptor beta chains in this list originate from one sample, sequenced in a study of molecular identifiers for immune sequencing clone quantification. From the PCR reads, TCRdb called clonotypes with MiXCR, one entry per CDR3 protein. The sample comprises several thousand distinct CDR3 sequences, around 33% of which are singletons, and 4% to 5.5% rests with the top ten. The specimen sequenced was naive CD8+ T cells from blood, with Jurkat cell RNA spiked in. The subset was: FACS-sorted CD8+CD4-CCR7+CD45RA+ naive T cells. The receptors come from a human donor in good health. Some libraries in this study had Jurkat cell RNA spiked in.

This clonotype was observed once. At one end the junction does not follow the germline gene, possibly because of a read error. The chain employs TRBV20-1 and TRBJ2-7, with D hard to call. The CDR3 length is 12 residues. CDR1 and CDR2 from the germline V gene are DFQATT and SNEGSKA (reference sequence). As DNA, the CDR3 is TGCAGTGCGGGTGAGAGAAGCTACGGGCAGTACTTC. Translating it yields CSAGERSYGQYF.

The V gene is TRBV19, the J gene TRBJ2-3; tentatively, D is TRBD1 or TRBD2 (6 bases each). V shed 8 bases and J shed 4 bases, with 10 bases lying between them. CDR3 size: 12 residues. CDR1 LNHDA and CDR2 SQIVND come from the germline V gene (reference sequence). CDR3 nucleotides: TGTGCCAGTTACGGGGGCGCAGATACGCAGTATTTT. Residues: CASYGGADTQYF.

In this sample, this clonotype turned up a few times. The chain carries TRBV20-1 and TRBJ2-7, with a weak D call TRBD2 (6 bases). This CDR3 is built from 15 residues. Per the germline V gene, CDR1 is DFQATT and CDR2 is SNEGSKA (reference sequence). With 1 base removed from V and 5 bases from J, the gap between germline ends came to 18 bases. The CDR3 bases are TGCAGTGCTAGAGGCCGGGTAGCGGAGGCCCACGAGCAGTACTTC. Translation: CSARGRVAEAHEQYF.

This clonotype was recorded a few times. The CDR3 ends on some other residue instead of the conserved phenylalanine or tryptophan, so this is likely a read error. The chain carries TRBV4-3 and TRBJ2-1; no reliable D call. Germline CDR1 LGHNA, CDR2 YSLEER. The CDR3 loop spans 11 amino acids. Trimming pared 1 base from V and 12 bases from J, leaving 7 bases between. CDR3 sequence: CASSQGPRQFI. In nucleotides, the CDR3 is TGCGCCAGCAGCCAAGGGCCAAGGCAGTTCATC.

By sample share, this clonotype is medium-sized. This sequence joins TRBV28 and TRBJ2-7; no clear D. V was shortened by 5 bases and J by 4 bases, with 12 bases between the two germline ends. Germline CDR1 is MDHEN and CDR2 is SYDVKM. This CDR3 region has 13 residues. The CDR3 loop is CASSTPRAYEQYF. In nucleotides, the CDR3 is TGTGCCAGCAGTACCCCCCGGGCTTACGAGCAGTACTTC.

This chain joins TRBV27 and TRBJ2-7, with 11 bases identical to TRBD2. The CDR3 loop spans 16 amino acids. V trimming: 7 bases; J trimming: 4 bases; junction bases outside the gene matches: 12. In germline, CDR1 is MNHEY, CDR2 SMNVEV (reference sequence). As DNA, the CDR3 is TGTGCCAGCAAAACAGGGACTAGCGGAATCAATTACGAGCAGTACTTC. This translates into CASKTGTSGINYEQYF.

There are a few counts of this clonotype. The rearrangement uses TRBV7-9 and TRBJ2-1, with TRBD2 matching over 7 bases. Losses at the gene ends were 4 bases for V and 6 bases for J; bases not matched to a gene: 9. CDR3 length equals 15 residues. Germline V gene lookup returns CDR1 SEHNR and CDR2 FQNEAQ (reference sequence). The CDR3 DNA sequence: TGTGCCAGCAGCTCCACCCTAGGGACTATCAATGAGCAGTTCTTC. Translation: CASSSTLGTINEQFF.

Details on this clonotype: One end of the junction fails to match germline, which may point to a read error. This chain joins TRBV6-4 and TRBJ2-2; D gene uncertain. The CDR3 length is 12 residues. Germline V gene data show CDR1 as MRHNA and CDR2 as SNTAGT. The CDR3: CASSDWVGELFF. CDR3 nucleotide sequence: TGTGCCAGCAGCGACTGGGTCGGAGAGCTGTTTTTT.

This clonotype has just a few counts. The chain is built from TRBV5-1 and TRBJ2-5; 8 bases map to TRBD1. Germline V lookup: CDR1 SGHRS, CDR2 YFSETQ. This CDR3 has 14 amino acids. The J segment lost 0 bases and the V segment lost 2 bases, leaving 0 bases of the junction unmatched. CDR3 in DNA: TGCGCCAGCAGCTTACAGGGGGACCAAGAGACCCAGTACTTC. Protein: CASSLQGDQETQYF. Drawing the rest from reference TRBV5-1 and TRBJ2-5, the complete variable domain is KAGVTQTPRYLIKTRGQQVTLSCSPISGHRSVSWYQQTPGQGLQFLFEYFSETQRNKGNFPGRFSGRQFSNSRSEMNVSTLELGDSALYLCASSLQGDQETQYFGPGTRLLVL.

This clonotype appeared a few times. This rearrangement joins TRBV3-1 to TRBJ2-2; the D gene is possibly TRBD2 (5 bases). CDR1 LGHDT and CDR2 YNNKEL come from the germline V gene (reference sequence). CDR3 length: 16 amino acids. V was trimmed by 3 bases and J by 0 bases, leaving 11 bases between them. CDR3 sequence: CASSHFDGANTGELFF. The CDR3 nucleotides read TGTGCCAGCAGCCATTTTGACGGGGCGAACACCGGGGAGCTGTTTTTT.

The chain employs TRBV7-9 and TRBJ2-2; possibly TRBD2 for D (5 bases). This CDR3 has 15 amino acids. The V and J ends lost 8 bases and 1 base respectively, with 14 bases between them. Germline CDR1 and CDR2: SEHNR and FQNEAQ (reference sequence). The CDR3 DNA reads as TGTGCCAGCTGGGATCCTAGCCGGAACACCGGGGAGCTGTTTTTT. This sequence encodes CASWDPSRNTGELFF.

The chain joins TRBV19 to TRBJ2-4; D is ambiguous. Looked up from germline, CDR1 is LNHDA and CDR2 is SQIVND (reference sequence). The CDR3 spans 16 residues. V lost 2 bases and J lost 1, with 12 bases in between. The CDR3 spells CASSIFGLQAKNIQYF. The CDR3 DNA reads as TGTGCCAGTAGTATATTTGGGCTGCAGGCCAAAAACATTCAGTACTTC.

The chain links TRBV20-1 to TRBJ1-1; D call uncertain. The germline V and J ends were trimmed by 6 bases and 2 bases, with 7 bases remaining between them. This CDR3 has 11 residues. The germline V gene has CDR1 DFQATT and CDR2 SNEGSKA (reference sequence). CDR3 region: CSAPRNTEAFF. CDR3 nucleotide sequence: TGCAGTGCCCCGCGAAACACTGAAGCTTTCTTT.

J is TRBJ1-1 and V is TRBV7-8; D call uncertain. The V gene's germline CDR1 is SGHVS and CDR2 FQNEAQ. V was clipped by 1 base and J by 7 bases, with 13 bases between them. There are 14 residues in the CDR3. CDR3 amino acids: CASSLEVGPIEAFF. For the CDR3, the DNA is TGTGCCAGCAGCTTAGAGGTGGGCCCTATTGAAGCTTTCTTT.

This chain connects TRBV10-3 to TRBJ2-7; D uncertain. CDR1 ENHRY and CDR2 SYGVKD come from the germline V gene. The CDR3 length is 13 residues. V was clipped by 6 bases and J by 0 bases, with 9 bases between them. The CDR3 nucleotides read TGTGCCATCAGACTCCCTGACTCCTACGAGCAGTACTTC. Encoded protein: CAIRLPDSYEQYF.

The rearrangement joins TRBV19 to TRBJ2-5, with D tentatively TRBD2 (6 bases). Trimming left V 6 bases short and J 7 bases short, with 30 bases between. The germline gives CDR1 LNHDA, CDR2 SQIVND (reference sequence). The CDR3 spans 18 residues. The DNA for the CDR3 is TGTGCCAGTAGCCCCCTCGAGGCCGGGAGCCCCCCGATTGGGACCCAGTACTTC. The encoded protein is CASSPLEAGSPPIGTQYF.

Points on this clonotype: A single base separates this from a much larger clone, so it may be a read error. The CDR3 ends on some other residue instead of the conserved phenylalanine or tryptophan, so this is likely a read error. As DNA, the CDR3 is TGTGCCAGCACCGAGACAGGACCCCAAGAGACCCAGTACATC. It is translated as CASTETGPQETQYI. This chain connects TRBV28 to TRBJ2-5, with D possibly TRBD1 on 6 matching bases. Deletions cut 7 bases from V and 1 base from J, with 13 bases between. The germline V gene encodes CDR1 MDHEN and CDR2 SYDVKM. The CDR3 contains 14 residues.

This clonotype was counted a few times. This chain uses TRBV7-6 with TRBJ1-1; no clear D gene. Germline CDR1 SGHVS, CDR2 FNYEAQ. The CDR3 runs to 13 residues. Deletions cut 3 bases from V and 1 base from J, with 6 bases between. The CDR3 DNA is TGTGCCAGCAGCTTTGGTTCGAACACTGAAGCTTTCTTT. Translated: CASSFGSNTEAFF. The whole variable domain, filled in from reference TRBV7-6 and TRBJ1-1, reads GAGVSQSPRYKVTKRGQDVALRCDPISGHVSLYWYRQALGQGPEFLTYFNYEAQQDKSGLPNDRFSAERPEGSISTLTIQRTEQRDSAMYRCASSFGSNTEAFFGQGTRLTVV.

As for this clonotype: The junction does not match germline at one end; this may be a read error. The chain joins TRBV24-1 to TRBJ1-4, with TRBD1 matching over 7 bases. The CDR3 spans 18 residues. Germline CDR1 is KGHDR and CDR2 is SFDVKD. The CDR3 protein is CATSDLRRGGERSEKLFF. The CDR3 DNA is TGCGCCACCAGTGATTTGCGCCGAGGGGGCGAGAGGAGCGAAAAACTGTTTTTT.

The genes are TRBV14 and TRBJ2-7; D possibly corresponds to TRBD2 (6 bases). Trimming left V 4 bases short and J 4 bases short, with 14 bases between. The CDR3 is made up of 14 amino acids. The V gene's germline CDR1 is SGHDN and CDR2 FVKESK. The CDR3 DNA follows: TGTGCCAGCAGCCGGGACTCAAGCTGGTACGAGCAGTACTTC. Its translation: CASSRDSSWYEQYF.

The J gene is TRBJ2-5, the V gene TRBV9; D gene uncertain. Trimming took 4 bases from V and 1 from J, leaving 8 bases between them. CDR1 is SGDLS and CDR2 is YYNGEE in the germline V gene. CDR3 length equals 13 residues. The CDR3 loop is CASSPRAQETQYF. The DNA for the CDR3 is TGTGCCAGCAGCCCTAGGGCCCAAGAGACCCAGTACTTC.

V gene TRBV6-5 combines with J gene TRBJ2-7; TRBD1 matches at 8 bases. The CDR3 consists of 14 residues. The trim removed 0 bases at V and 5 bases at J, leaving 3 bases unmatched. Germline CDR1 reads MNHEY; CDR2 reads SVGAGI. In nucleotides, the CDR3 is TGTGCCAGCAGTTACTCGGCAGGGGGCGACGAGCAGTACTTC. Protein product: CASSYSAGGDEQYF.

This chain links TRBV7-8 with TRBJ2-1; a weak D match, TRBD2 (6 bases). CDR1 is SGHVS and CDR2 is FQNEAQ in the germline V gene. Between the trimmed V and J ends, which lost 5 bases and 7 bases, there was a span of 18 bases. The CDR3 loop spans 15 amino acids. The CDR3 DNA reads as TGTGCCAGCAGCCAGGGAAAACTAGCTTTGAATGAGCAGTTCTTC. This encodes CASSQGKLALNEQFF.